A single sample is the source of the 13 T cell receptor beta chains below, sequenced in a study of cytotoxic CD8 clonotypes in ibrutinib-treated CLL. Repertoires were generated with immunoSEQ multiplex PCR, while TCRdb's copy carries only in-frame clones and drops some. Among over 25,000 clones listed, 76% were seen once. Sequencing used PBMCs, obtained after 36 months of ibrutinib treatment. All receptors come from a human donor with chronic lymphocytic leukemia.

V usage is TRBV30 and J usage is TRBJ1-1; D unresolved. CDR3 length: 15 amino acids. V gave up 3 bases and J gave up 3 bases, with 17 bases separating them. In germline, CDR1 is GTSNPN, CDR2 SVGIG (reference sequence). This chain's CDR3 is CAWRDLYRKDTEAFF. CDR3 in DNA: TGTGCCTGGAGGGACTTATATAGAAAGGACACTGAAGCTTTCTTT.

This clone has more than one count but fewer than ten. The J gene is TRBJ1-6, the V gene TRBV7-9; D is uncertain. The germline gives CDR1 SEHNR, CDR2 FQNEAQ (reference sequence). The CDR3 loop spans 16 amino acids. The V end was cut by 1 base, the J end by 5 bases, with 12 bases between. The CDR3 region has the DNA TGTGCCAGCAGCTTAGTCTACGTGAGGGATAATTCACCCCTCCACTTT. Protein: CASSLVYVRDNSPLHF. Complete variable domain (other parts from reference TRBV7-9 and TRBJ1-6): DTGVSQNPRHKITKRGQNVTFRCDPISEHNRLYWYRQTLGQGPEFLTYFQNEAQLEKSRLLSDRFSAERPKGSFSTLEIQRTEQGDSAMYLCASSLVYVRDNSPLHFGNGTRLTVT.

This rearrangement joins TRBV7-3 to TRBJ1-2; D is unresolved. The CDR3 has 13 residues. V dropped 2 bases and J dropped 4 bases, with 8 bases sitting between them. CDR1 and CDR2 (germline): SGHTA, FQGTGA. The chain's CDR3 is CASSLLGTYGYTF. CDR3 in DNA: TGTGCCAGCAGCTTATTGGGTACCTATGGCTACACCTTC.

The chain employs TRBV4-2 and TRBJ1-5; TRBD1 matches 9 bases. Looked up from germline, CDR1 is LGHNA and CDR2 is YNFKEQ. The CDR3 runs to 16 residues. The V gene end was trimmed by 8 bases and the J gene end by 2 bases; junction bases not matched to a gene: 10. The CDR3 DNA sequence: TGTGCCAGCGCCCCGGACAGGGGAATTGGCAATCAGCCCCAGCATTTT. Translating it yields CASAPDRGIGNQPQHF.

V usage is TRBV19 and J usage is TRBJ1-1, with D uncertain. CDR1 and CDR2 from the germline V gene are LNHDA and SQIVND (reference sequence). Trimming left V 4 bases short and J 0 bases short, with 12 bases between. This CDR3 comprises 15 residues. The CDR3 nucleotides read TGTGCCAGTAGTAGCCTTAAGACGGTGAACACTGAAGCTTTCTTT. This gives the protein CASSSLKTVNTEAFF. Variable domain in full (rest from reference TRBV19 and TRBJ1-1): DGGITQSPKYLFRKEGQNVTLSCEQNLNHDAMYWYRQDPGQGLRLIYYSQIVNDFQKGDIAEGYSVSREKKESFPLTVTSAQKNPTAFYLCASSSLKTVNTEAFFGQGTRLTVV.

The CDR3 DNA sequence: TGTGCCAGTAGTATGCCCATTAGCAATCAGCCCCAGCATTTT. The encoded protein is CASSMPISNQPQHF. The rearrangement links TRBV19 to TRBJ1-5; D uncertain. The CDR3 extends over 14 amino acids. Germline assignment: CDR1 LNHDA and CDR2 SQIVND (reference sequence). V lost 3 bases, J lost 0 bases, and 6 bases lay in between.

This rearrangement joins TRBV7-9 to TRBJ1-1; D unresolved. V was trimmed by 3 bases and J by 0 bases, leaving 11 bases between them. Germline V gene sequence: CDR1 SEHNR, CDR2 FQNEAQ (reference sequence). This CDR3 comprises 15 residues. The CDR3 protein is CASSFGAKLNTEAFF. For the CDR3, the DNA is TGTGCCAGCAGCTTTGGCGCGAAGCTGAACACTGAAGCTTTCTTT.

The chain combines TRBV14 with TRBJ2-1; no clear D gene. The germline gives CDR1 SGHDN, CDR2 FVKESK. Trimming removed 4 bases at V and 8 bases at J, with 9 bases between. The CDR3 is 12 residues long. Here the CDR3 reads CASSPSWDEQFF. Written as DNA, the CDR3 is TGTGCCAGCAGCCCCAGCTGGGATGAGCAGTTCTTC.

This clone was seen more than once but under ten times. V is TRBV7-9 and J is TRBJ1-2, with D unclear. Germline values: CDR1 SEHNR, CDR2 FQNEAQ (reference sequence). There are 16 residues in the CDR3. V shed 0 bases and J shed 0 bases, with 11 bases lying between them. The CDR3: CASSLAVQITNYGYTF. CDR3 in DNA: TGTGCCAGCAGCTTAGCGGTACAGATAACTAACTATGGCTACACCTTC.

This chain links TRBV10-3 with TRBJ2-1; the D gene is possibly TRBD1 (5 bases). The CDR3 sequence is 13 residues long. Germline V gives CDR1 ENHRY, CDR2 SYGVKD. Trimming pared 4 bases from V and 6 bases from J, leaving 10 bases between. The CDR3 loop reads CAISGGQINEQFF. The CDR3 DNA reads as TGTGCCATCAGTGGGGGCCAGATCAATGAGCAGTTCTTC.

This sequence joins TRBV7-8 and TRBJ2-2; D gene ambiguous. Germline-derived CDR1 and CDR2 are SGHVS and FQNEAQ. The CDR3 runs to 14 residues. Trimming took 5 bases from V and 6 from J, leaving 13 bases between them. The CDR3 sequence: CASSPRLNAGELFF. CDR3 bases: TGTGCCAGCAGCCCCCGCCTCAACGCCGGGGAGCTGTTTTTT.

The chain couples TRBV5-4 to TRBJ2-5; TRBD1 aligns across 9 bases. The length of the CDR3 is 14 residues. With V trimmed by 3 bases and J by 2 bases, 2 bases remained unmatched. Per germline, CDR1 SGHNT and CDR2 YYREEE (reference sequence). The CDR3: CASSWGTGQETQYF. The CDR3, as DNA: TGTGCCAGCAGCTGGGGGACAGGGCAAGAGACCCAGTACTTC.

This chain joins TRBV2 and TRBJ2-3, with 9 nucleotides matching TRBD2. The V and J ends lost 3 bases and 3 bases, in that order; junction bases with no gene match: 4. Germline values: CDR1 SNHLY, CDR2 FYNNEI. This CDR3 has 15 amino acids. The CDR3 DNA is TGTGCCAGCAGTGACGGGCGGGGGGGGACAGATACGCAGTATTTT. Translating gives CASSDGRGGTDTQYF. Full variable domain (missing parts from reference TRBV2 and TRBJ2-3): EPEVTQTPSHQVTQMGQEVILRCVPISNHLYFYWYRQILGQKVEFLVSFYNNEISEKSEIFDDQFSVERPDGSNFTLKIRSTKLEDSAMYFCASSDGRGGTDTQYFGPGTRLTVL.